Listed below are T cell receptor beta chains from one sample, sequenced in a study of blood T cells in healthy people across ages. TCRdb reprocessed the 5' RACE reads with MiXCR, giving one entry per CDR3 protein. The sample lists about 2 million distinct CDR3 sequences, around half occurring once. Sequenced material: blood. The receptors shown here come from a middle-aged woman in good health. The conserved cysteine and the conserved F or W are not part of the CDR3 here.

V gene: TRBV7-2; J gene: TRBJ1-5; CDR3 protein: ASSPLGRGTNSNQPQH
V gene: TRBV5-1; J gene: TRBJ2-7; CDR3 protein: ASSLGISSGYEQY
V gene: TRBV7-2; J gene: TRBJ2-1; CDR3 protein: ASSLETGAPSYNEQF
V gene: TRBV4-1; J gene: TRBJ1-2; CDR3 protein: ASSQVGQRKGYT
V gene: TRBV4-1; J gene: TRBJ2-1; CDR3 protein: ASSQEKGSYNEQF
V gene: TRBV4-2; J gene: TRBJ1-1; CDR3 protein: ASSQHRMNTEAF
V gene: TRBV9; J gene: TRBJ2-3; CDR3 protein: ASSVGAESTDTQY
V gene: TRBV28; J gene: TRBJ2-1; CDR3 protein: ASSRQDNEQF
V gene: TRBV7-8; J gene: TRBJ2-1; CDR3 protein: ASSFSGTGADSSYNEQF
V gene: TRBV7-6; J gene: TRBJ2-1; CDR3 protein: ASSLDGHEQF
V gene: TRBV7-9; J gene: TRBJ2-1; CDR3 protein: ASSPFRTGENEQF
V gene: TRBV5-1; J gene: TRBJ2-3; CDR3 protein: ASQRISSTDTQY
V gene: TRBV20-1; J gene: TRBJ1-2; CDR3 protein: SGFGGRNYGYT
V gene: TRBV6-6; J gene: TRBJ1-2; CDR3 protein: ASSSTELYGYT
V gene: TRBV7-2; J gene: TRBJ2-6; CDR3 protein: ASSPATGLSGANVLT
V gene: TRBV20-1; J gene: TRBJ2-7; CDR3 protein: SAGTRQSKY
V gene: TRBV2; J gene: TRBJ2-1; CDR3 protein: ASWAGHGQF
V gene: TRBV7-9; J gene: TRBJ2-7; CDR3 protein: ASSLVQGAGEQY
V gene: TRBV6-5; J gene: TRBJ2-1; CDR3 protein: ASSTPGQGVEQF
V gene: TRBV7-2; J gene: TRBJ2-5; CDR3 protein: ASSLATVRGETQY
V gene: TRBV12-3/TRBV12-4; J gene: TRBJ2-5; CDR3 protein: ASTPSGLETQY
V gene: TRBV27; J gene: TRBJ2-3; CDR3 protein: ASSLIRTGGRTDTQY
V gene: TRBV10-3; J gene: TRBJ1-1; CDR3 protein: AIASKTNTEAF
V gene: TRBV15; J gene: TRBJ2-1; CDR3 protein: ATSRVVGLSYNEQF
V gene: TRBV12-3/TRBV12-4; J gene: TRBJ2-5; CDR3 protein: ASSFYNYGTGTRETQY
V gene: TRBV20-1; J gene: TRBJ2-1; CDR3 protein: SARAPLAGGDGEQF
V gene: TRBV15; J gene: TRBJ2-5; CDR3 protein: ATLKDRRKETQY
V gene: TRBV4-3; J gene: TRBJ2-4; CDR3 protein: ASSQATGLNIQY
V gene: TRBV20-1; J gene: TRBJ2-4; CDR3 protein: SATLPGGGKNIQY
V gene: TRBV20-1; J gene: TRBJ1-2; CDR3 protein: SARDEGARGYT
V gene: TRBV15; J gene: TRBJ1-2; CDR3 protein: ATRNGGYGYT
V gene: TRBV12-3/TRBV12-4; J gene: TRBJ2-3; CDR3 protein: ASRITSGADTQY
V gene: TRBV10-3; J gene: .; CDR3 protein: AISVWGADSYNEQY
V gene: TRBV20-1; J gene: TRBJ2-3; CDR3 protein: SALQRDTQY
V gene: TRBV20-1; J gene: TRBJ2-7; CDR3 protein: SAGGRDSVYEQY
V gene: TRBV7-2; J gene: TRBJ2-3; CDR3 protein: ASSLDLAGGRDTQY
V gene: TRBV5-1; J gene: TRBJ2-3; CDR3 protein: ASSLGPTRDTQY
V gene: TRBV9; J gene: TRBJ2-3; CDR3 protein: ASSTGQLDTQY
V gene: TRBV9; J gene: TRBJ1-2; CDR3 protein: ASSVYPGDYGYT
V gene: TRBV5-6; J gene: TRBJ1-2; CDR3 protein: ASSPGTPGYT
V gene: TRBV9; J gene: TRBJ2-5; CDR3 protein: ASSVGLQGGQETQY
V gene: TRBV29-1; J gene: TRBJ1-2; CDR3 protein: SVDVREYPYGYT
V gene: TRBV29-1; J gene: TRBJ2-1; CDR3 protein: SVEPGYNEQF
V gene: TRBV24-1; J gene: TRBJ2-5; CDR3 protein: ATSDFAVQETQY
V gene: TRBV12-3/TRBV12-4; J gene: TRBJ2-5; CDR3 protein: ASSPNRPEETQY
V gene: TRBV20-1; J gene: TRBJ2-1; CDR3 protein: SARGQYEQF
V gene: TRBV7-9; J gene: TRBJ1-2; CDR3 protein: ASSLNSPYGYT
V gene: TRBV9; J gene: TRBJ1-2; CDR3 protein: ASSDGADANYGYT
V gene: TRBV4-3; J gene: TRBJ2-5; CDR3 protein: ASSQGASGGDETQY
V gene: TRBV11-2; J gene: TRBJ2-5; CDR3 protein: ASSFLAGAGNQETQY
V gene: TRBV9; J gene: TRBJ1-2; CDR3 protein: ASSAGGDGYGYT
V gene: TRBV27; J gene: TRBJ2-5; CDR3 protein: ASSSRGLAGKIQETQY
V gene: TRBV27; J gene: TRBJ2-4; CDR3 protein: ASSVQGAKNIQY
V gene: TRBV20-1; J gene: TRBJ2-1; CDR3 protein: SAQGQGYNEQF
V gene: TRBV7-2; J gene: TRBJ1-2; CDR3 protein: ASSLYTGVNYGYT
V gene: TRBV6-5; J gene: TRBJ1-6; CDR3 protein: ASREGGLNSPLH
V gene: TRBV6-2/TRBV6-3; J gene: .; CDR3 protein: ASSNAQTGDQPQY
V gene: TRBV6-1; J gene: TRBJ2-3; CDR3 protein: ASSEAVARDTQY
V gene: TRBV6-4; J gene: TRBJ2-1; CDR3 protein: ASSGVSGNEQF